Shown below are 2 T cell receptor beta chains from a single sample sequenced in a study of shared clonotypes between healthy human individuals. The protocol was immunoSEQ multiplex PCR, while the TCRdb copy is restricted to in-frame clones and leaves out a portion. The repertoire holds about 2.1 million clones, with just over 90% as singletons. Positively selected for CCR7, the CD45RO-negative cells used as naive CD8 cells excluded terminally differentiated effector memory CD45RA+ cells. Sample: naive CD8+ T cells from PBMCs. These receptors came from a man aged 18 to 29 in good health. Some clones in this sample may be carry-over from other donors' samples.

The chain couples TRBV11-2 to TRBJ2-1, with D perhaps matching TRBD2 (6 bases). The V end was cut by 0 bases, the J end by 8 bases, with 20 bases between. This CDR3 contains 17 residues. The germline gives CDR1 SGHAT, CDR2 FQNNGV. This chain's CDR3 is CASSLEAVGRRSDEQFF. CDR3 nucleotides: TGTGCCAGCAGCTTAGAGGCTGTTGGGAGGAGGAGCGATGAGCAGTTCTTC.

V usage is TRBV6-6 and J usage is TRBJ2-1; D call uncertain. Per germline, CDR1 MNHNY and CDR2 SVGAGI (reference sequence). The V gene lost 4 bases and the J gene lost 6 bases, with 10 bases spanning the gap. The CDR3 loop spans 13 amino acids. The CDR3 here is CASSSGSTNEQFF. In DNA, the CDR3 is TGTGCCAGCAGTTCGGGCAGCACCAATGAGCAGTTCTTC.